The 19 T cell receptor beta chains below come from one sample, sequenced in a study of resident and recirculating memory T cells in vitiligo. Method: immunoSEQ multiplex PCR; TCRdb's copy keeps in-frame clones and lacks some. The sample yields around 70,000 clones, roughly nine tenths seen once. Sequenced sample: blood. The receptor source for this set is a male donor with vitiligo.

The V gene is TRBV10-3, the J gene TRBJ2-3; 9 bases align to TRBD1. CDR1 and CDR2 from the germline V gene are ENHRY and SYGVKD. The CDR3 length is 16 residues. The J segment lost 2 bases and the V segment lost 5 bases, leaving 8 bases of the junction unmatched. In DNA, the CDR3 is TGTGCCATCAGTATGGGACAGGGATTACTCACAGATACGCAGTATTTT. Its protein is CAISMGQGLLTDTQYF.

The chain combines TRBV2 with TRBJ1-6; D call uncertain. V lost 3 bases, J lost 4 bases, and 7 bases lay in between. Germline V gene sequence: CDR1 SNHLY, CDR2 FYNNEI. CDR3 length equals 14 residues. CDR3 nucleotide sequence: TGTGCCAGCAGTGATTCCGGGTATAATTCACCCCTCCACTTT. It is translated as CASSDSGYNSPLHF.

The V call is TRBV4-3, the J call TRBJ2-3; D may be TRBD2 (7 bases). The germline gives CDR1 LGHNA, CDR2 YSLEER. This CDR3 region has 15 residues. V lost 1 base, J lost 5 bases, and 13 bases lay in between. The CDR3 sequence is CASSQGAGARDTQYF. The DNA for the CDR3 is TGCGCCAGCAGCCAAGGGGCGGGGGCCCGAGATACGCAGTATTTT.

The chain recombines TRBV7-9 with TRBJ2-7; TRBD1 is a possible D gene (6 bases). From germline, CDR1 is SEHNR and CDR2 FQNEAQ (reference sequence). The CDR3 spans 12 residues. V was shortened by 4 bases and J by 4 bases, with 8 bases between the two germline ends. CDR3 DNA: TGTGCCAGCAGCTCTCAGGGGTACGAGCAGTACTTC. Translating it yields CASSSQGYEQYF. Full variable domain (rest looked up from reference TRBV7-9 and TRBJ2-7): DTGVSQNPRHKITKRGQNVTFRCDPISEHNRLYWYRQTLGQGPEFLTYFQNEAQLEKSRLLSDRFSAERPKGSFSTLEIQRTEQGDSAMYLCASSSQGYEQYFGPGTRLTVT.

The gene calls are TRBV6-5 and TRBJ1-1, with D perhaps matching TRBD1 (5 bases). Germline V lookup: CDR1 MNHEY, CDR2 SVGAGI. Between the trimmed V and J ends, which lost 6 bases and 5 bases, there was a span of 10 bases. The CDR3 spans 12 residues. The CDR3 loop reads CASRAGWTEAFF. DNA of the CDR3: TGTGCCAGCAGGGCAGGGTGGACTGAAGCTTTCTTT.

V gene TRBV5-6 combines with J gene TRBJ1-1; D is undetermined. Germline lookup yields CDR1 SGHDT and CDR2 YYEEEE. Trimming removed 0 bases from V and 1 base from J, with 13 bases in between. The CDR3 has 16 residues. CDR3 bases: TGTGCCAGCAGCTTGGTGGCATCTCGCCCGAACACTGAAGCTTTCTTT. This translates into CASSLVASRPNTEAFF.

The rearrangement uses TRBV6-5 and TRBJ2-5, with D perhaps matching TRBD1 (6 bases). CDR1 and CDR2 from the germline V gene are MNHEY and SVGAGI. This CDR3 comprises 14 residues. Trimming stripped 5 bases from V and 2 bases from J, with 12 bases between. The CDR3 DNA reads as TGTGCCAGCAGTAGACGACAGGATCAAGAGACCCAGTACTTC. This codes for CASSRRQDQETQYF.

The CDR3 nucleotides read TGTGCCAGCAGCGTAGAGGGGGCCGCCCCTCGTGAAAAACTGTTTTTT. Translating gives CASSVEGAAPREKLFF. The chain recombines TRBV9 with TRBJ1-4, with 7 bases identical to TRBD1. CDR1 is SGDLS, CDR2 YYNGEE, per germline. V trimming: 0 bases; J trimming: 7 bases; junction bases outside the gene matches: 9. This CDR3 contains 16 residues. The whole variable domain, remainder taken from reference TRBV9 and TRBJ1-4, is DSGVTQTPKHLITATGQRVTLRCSPRSGDLSVYWYQQSLDQGLQFLIQYYNGEERAKGNILERFSAQQFPDLHSELNLSSLELGDSALYFCASSVEGAAPREKLFFGSGTQLSVL.

V is TRBV6-1 and J is TRBJ1-3; 9 positions agree with TRBD1. The CDR3 contains 15 residues. Germline CDR1 and CDR2: MNHNS and SASEGT. The J segment lost 4 bases and the V segment lost 8 bases, leaving 9 bases of the junction unmatched. In DNA, the CDR3 is TGTGCCAGCTCAAGTTTCGGGACAGGGGGAAACACCATATATTTT. The encoded protein is CASSSFGTGGNTIYF.

The chain couples TRBV6-1 to TRBJ2-2, with 8 bases aligning to TRBD1. The ends lost 6 bases at V and 5 bases at J; junction bases unmatched: 5. Germline lookup yields CDR1 MNHNS and CDR2 SASEGT. This CDR3 region has 14 residues. As DNA, the CDR3 is TGTGCCAGCAGGGACAGGGTTTCGACCGGGGAGCTGTTTTTT. This translates into CASRDRVSTGELFF.

The V gene is TRBV7-9, the J gene TRBJ1-1; 8 bases are shared with TRBD1. Germline V lookup: CDR1 SEHNR, CDR2 FQNEAQ (reference sequence). This CDR3 comprises 12 residues. J was trimmed by 6 bases and V by 5 bases; bases with no gene match: 2. CDR3 amino acids: CASSRTGSEAFF. DNA for the CDR3: TGTGCCAGCAGCCGGACAGGGTCTGAAGCTTTCTTT. Full variable domain (rest looked up from reference TRBV7-9 and TRBJ1-1): DTGVSQNPRHKITKRGQNVTFRCDPISEHNRLYWYRQTLGQGPEFLTYFQNEAQLEKSRLLSDRFSAERPKGSFSTLEIQRTEQGDSAMYLCASSRTGSEAFFGQGTRLTVV.

The chain joins TRBV7-2 to TRBJ2-7; D possibly corresponds to TRBD1 (6 bases). The CDR3 has 13 residues. The V end lost 3 bases, the J end lost 5 bases, and 11 bases lay between the germline ends. Germline V lookup: CDR1 SGHTA, CDR2 FQGNSA. Written as DNA, the CDR3 is TGTGCCAGCAGCTTGAACAGGGTGGACGAGCAGTACTTC. This sequence encodes CASSLNRVDEQYF.

The chain is built from TRBV28 and TRBJ2-7; possibly TRBD1 for D (5 bases). The V gene lost 3 bases and the J gene lost 4 bases, with 10 bases spanning the gap. Germline V gene data show CDR1 as MDHEN and CDR2 as SYDVKM. The CDR3 sequence is 13 residues long. The CDR3 spells CASSLLQGYEQYF. CDR3 bases: TGTGCCAGCAGTTTGCTCCAGGGTTACGAGCAGTACTTC.

The chain links TRBV7-9 to TRBJ2-2; 7 bases agree with TRBD2. CDR3 length: 17 residues. Trimming at V came to 3 bases and at J to 2 bases, leaving 9 bases not matched to a gene. The germline gives CDR1 SEHNR, CDR2 FQNEAQ (reference sequence). CDR3 protein: CASSFGRGPFNTGELFF. The CDR3 nucleotides are TGTGCCAGCAGCTTTGGGAGGGGACCCTTTAACACCGGGGAGCTGTTTTTT. Combining the CDR3 with reference TRBV7-9 and TRBJ2-2 gives the whole variable domain DTGVSQNPRHKITKRGQNVTFRCDPISEHNRLYWYRQTLGQGPEFLTYFQNEAQLEKSRLLSDRFSAERPKGSFSTLEIQRTEQGDSAMYLCASSFGRGPFNTGELFFGEGSRLTVL.

CDR3 in DNA: TGCGCCAGCAGCCGAGACCCTCCTCGGGGCTATGGCTACACCTTC. This encodes CASSRDPPRGYGYTF. This chain links TRBV5-1 with TRBJ1-2; D uncertain. Germline CDR1 SGHRS, CDR2 YFSETQ. V gave up 4 bases and J gave up 4 bases, with 17 bases separating them. The CDR3 runs to 15 residues.

The rearrangement links TRBV11-2 to TRBJ2-1; TRBD2 aligns across 10 bases. The J segment lost 7 bases and the V segment lost 4 bases, leaving 7 bases of the junction unmatched. CDR1 and CDR2 from the germline V gene are SGHAT and FQNNGV. CDR3 length: 15 amino acids. DNA for the CDR3: TGTGCCAGCAGCTCTTCACCTAGCGGGGGAAATGAGCAGTTCTTC. Protein: CASSSSPSGGNEQFF.

For the CDR3, the DNA is TGTGCCAGCAGCTTAGAAGGGGCCGGAGATACGCAGTATTTT. Translating it yields CASSLEGAGDTQYF. The V and J genes are TRBV7-3 and TRBJ2-3; a possible D gene is TRBD1 (5 bases). The V gene's germline CDR1 is SGHTA and CDR2 FQGTGA. The V and J ends lost 2 bases and 5 bases respectively, with 11 bases between them. The CDR3 length is 14 residues.

V usage is TRBV9 and J usage is TRBJ1-1; the D gene is possibly TRBD1 (5 bases). The V gene's germline CDR1 is SGDLS and CDR2 YYNGEE. CDR3 length equals 14 residues. V was trimmed by 3 bases and J by 1 base, leaving 10 bases between them. CDR3 in DNA: TGTGCCAGCAGCGGGCCGGGGGGGAACACTGAAGCTTTCTTT. Residues: CASSGPGGNTEAFF.

The chain joins TRBV19 to TRBJ1-5; no clear D gene. Germline values: CDR1 LNHDA, CDR2 SQIVND (reference sequence). V was cut by 6 bases and J by 0 bases, with 21 bases left in between. This CDR3 is built from 18 residues. CDR3 amino acids: CASRPSPKERSSNQPQHF. The DNA for the CDR3 is TGTGCCAGTAGGCCCTCCCCCAAGGAAAGGAGTAGCAATCAGCCCCAGCATTTT.